The TCR beta chain described here comes from a study of T-cell reconstitution after alpha-beta-depleted transplantation in children. Study-wide results and limits: Surviving recipient T cells and thymic progenitors underlay high day-60 TCRbeta diversity in some patients. Counts and diversity of T cells one year after transplant came mostly from newly produced T cells. After transplant, at about two months, alpha-beta T cells were reportedly derived from several hundred expanded graft clones.

CDR1 and CDR2 from the germline V gene are SEHNR and FQNEAQ (reference sequence). V shed 3 bases and J 3 bases; nucleotides not matched to a gene: 13. CDR3 length: 17 residues. Unique molecular identifiers were used in preparing the TCRbeta library. Via MiXCR, TCRdb re-called the PCR reads, giving one row per CDR3 protein. This table holds 150,000 to 200,000 distinct CDR3 sequences, roughly 6.3% found once. Details on this clonotype: What it recognizes is unknown. This may come from a read error, since a much larger clone is one base off. This is likely a read error, given that the CDR3 carries no conserved phenylalanine or tryptophan at its end.

The chain recombines TRBV7-9 with TRBJ2-7; 8 nucleotides match TRBD1. This TCR derives from a girl under three years old with combined immunodeficiency, due to receive a stem cell transplant. Sample: PBMCs, taken before TCRalphabeta/CD19-depleted stem cell transplant. As DNA, the CDR3 is TGTGCCAGCAGCTTTCCCAACGCTGAGGGACAGGACTACGAGCAGTACTGC. It encodes CASSFPNAEGQDYEQYC.